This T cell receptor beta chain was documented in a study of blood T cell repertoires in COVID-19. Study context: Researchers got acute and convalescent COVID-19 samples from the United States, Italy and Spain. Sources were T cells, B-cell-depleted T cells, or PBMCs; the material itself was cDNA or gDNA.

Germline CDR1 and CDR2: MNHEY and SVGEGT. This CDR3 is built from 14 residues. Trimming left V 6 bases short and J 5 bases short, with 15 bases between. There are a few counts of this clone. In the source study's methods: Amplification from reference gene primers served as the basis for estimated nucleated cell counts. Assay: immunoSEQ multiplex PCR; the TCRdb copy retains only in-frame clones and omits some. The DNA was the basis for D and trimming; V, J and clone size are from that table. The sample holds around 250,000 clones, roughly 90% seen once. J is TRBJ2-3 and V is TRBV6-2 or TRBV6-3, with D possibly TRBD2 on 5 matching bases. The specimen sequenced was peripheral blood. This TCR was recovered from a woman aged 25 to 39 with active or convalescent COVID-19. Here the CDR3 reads CASSATPEGDTQYF. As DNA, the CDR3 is TGTGCCAGCAGCGCTACCCCTGAGGGAGATACGCAGTATTTT.